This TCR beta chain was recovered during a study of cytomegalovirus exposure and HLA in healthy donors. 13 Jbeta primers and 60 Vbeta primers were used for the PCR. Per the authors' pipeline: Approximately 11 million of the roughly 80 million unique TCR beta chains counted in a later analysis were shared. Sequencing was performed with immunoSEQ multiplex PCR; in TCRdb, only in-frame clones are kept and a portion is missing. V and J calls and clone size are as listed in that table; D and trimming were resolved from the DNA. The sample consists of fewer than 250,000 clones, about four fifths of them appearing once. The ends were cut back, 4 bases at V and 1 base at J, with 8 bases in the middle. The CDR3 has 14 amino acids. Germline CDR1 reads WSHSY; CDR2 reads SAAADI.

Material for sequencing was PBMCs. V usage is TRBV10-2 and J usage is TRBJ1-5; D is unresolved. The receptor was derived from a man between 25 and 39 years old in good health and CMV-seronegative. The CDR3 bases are TGCGCCAGCAGTGTTGGAGGGAGCAATCAGCCCCAGCATTTT. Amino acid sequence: CASSVGGSNQPQHF.